This T cell receptor (beta chain) appears in the sequencing data of a study of response to subunit inactivated influenza vaccine. Study-level points and caveats: Researchers suggested that each seasonal influenza vaccination recruits few new T cells.

Each CDR3 protein is one row after TCRdb ran MiXCR on the RT-PCR reads. This sample has 500,000 to 750,000 distinct CDR3 sequences, with 14% found just once. V lost 1 base to trimming and J lost 4 bases, with 10 bases between them. Germline CDR1 SEHNR, CDR2 FQNEAQ (reference sequence). The CDR3 contains 15 residues. As regards this clonotype: Its target is unknown.

The input for sequencing was PBMCs from blood, taken approximately 13 days after vaccination. The chain has TRBV7-9 and TRBJ1-4; no reliable D call. This TCR came from a man between 45 and 60 years old who received an inactivated influenza vaccine. The CDR3 nucleotides read TGTGCCAGCAGCTTAGACAGTACGAATAATGAAAAACTGTTTTTT. As protein: CASSLDSTNNEKLFF.